The clone carrying this T cell receptor beta chain was observed a few times. The sample holds other DNA sequences that translate to the same CDR3. This sample's time point: peripheral blood 6 weeks after treatment start. Patients' cancers were locally advanced or metastatic urothelial carcinomas. Per-patient samples, pretreatment and on-treatment, numbered 1 to 8. Unmatched junction bases numbered 0, after V lost 1 base and J lost 6 bases. The germline gives CDR1 LGHNA, CDR2 YNFKEQ. This CDR3 has 15 amino acids. This sample stems from a study of PD-L1 blockade in urothelial cancer. Across the study: Blood samples had a median of approximately 140,000 T cells, tens of thousands of unique TCRs, and clonality 0.080.

Clones were sequenced by immunoSEQ multiplex PCR, and TCRdb holds only the in-frame ones, with some missing. The sample shows tens of thousands of clones, around three quarters of them seen only once. The V gene is TRBV4-2, the J gene TRBJ2-1; TRBD2 matches at 13 bases. The sequence derives from a man aged 65-85 years with urothelial cancer. The material sequenced was PBMCs, taken around atezolizumab (anti-PD-L1) treatment. The CDR3 region has the DNA TGTGCCAGCAGCCAAGGGACTAGCGGGGGCAATGAGCAGTTCTTC. Amino acids: CASSQGTSGGNEQFF.